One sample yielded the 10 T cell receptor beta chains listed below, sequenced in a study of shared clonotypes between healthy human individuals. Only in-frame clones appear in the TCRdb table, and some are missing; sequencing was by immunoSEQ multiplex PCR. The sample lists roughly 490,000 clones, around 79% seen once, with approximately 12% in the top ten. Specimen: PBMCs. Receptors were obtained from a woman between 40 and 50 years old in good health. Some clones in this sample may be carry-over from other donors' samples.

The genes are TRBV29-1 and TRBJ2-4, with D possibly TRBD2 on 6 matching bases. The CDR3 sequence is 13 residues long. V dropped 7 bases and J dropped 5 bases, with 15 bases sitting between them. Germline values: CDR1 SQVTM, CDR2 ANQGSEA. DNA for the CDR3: TGCAGCGCTAGACGATCGGGGGAAAACATTCAGTACTTC. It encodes CSARRSGENIQYF.

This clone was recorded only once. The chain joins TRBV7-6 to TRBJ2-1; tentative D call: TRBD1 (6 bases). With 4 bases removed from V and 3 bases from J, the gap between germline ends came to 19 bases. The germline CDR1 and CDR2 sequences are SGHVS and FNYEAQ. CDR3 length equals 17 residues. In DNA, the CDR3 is TGTGCCAGCAGCTCTTTTACCAAACCACAGGGCTACAATGAGCAGTTCTTC. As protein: CASSSFTKPQGYNEQFF.

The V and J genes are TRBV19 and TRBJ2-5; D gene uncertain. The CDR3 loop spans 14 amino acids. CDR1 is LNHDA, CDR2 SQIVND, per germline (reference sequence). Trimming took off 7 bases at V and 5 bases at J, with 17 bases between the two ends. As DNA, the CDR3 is TGTGCCAGTACCCAAGGTGGTAGGTTGGAGACCCAGTACTTC. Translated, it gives CASTQGGRLETQYF.

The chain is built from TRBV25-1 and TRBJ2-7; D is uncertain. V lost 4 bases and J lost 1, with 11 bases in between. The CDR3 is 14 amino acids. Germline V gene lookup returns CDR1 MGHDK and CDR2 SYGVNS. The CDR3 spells CASSGDGQSYEQYF. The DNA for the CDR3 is TGTGCCAGCAGTGGAGACGGGCAGTCCTACGAGCAGTACTTC.

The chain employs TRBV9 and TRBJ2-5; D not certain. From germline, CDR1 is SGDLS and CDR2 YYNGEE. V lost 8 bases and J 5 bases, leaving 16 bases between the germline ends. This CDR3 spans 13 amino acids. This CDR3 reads CASSSVFGETQYF. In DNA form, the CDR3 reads TGTGCCAGTTCATCCGTGTTTGGTGAGACCCAGTACTTC. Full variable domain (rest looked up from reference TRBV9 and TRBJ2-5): DSGVTQTPKHLITATGQRVTLRCSPRSGDLSVYWYQQSLDQGLQFLIQYYNGEERAKGNILERFSAQQFPDLHSELNLSSLELGDSALYFCASSSVFGETQYFGPGTRLLVL.

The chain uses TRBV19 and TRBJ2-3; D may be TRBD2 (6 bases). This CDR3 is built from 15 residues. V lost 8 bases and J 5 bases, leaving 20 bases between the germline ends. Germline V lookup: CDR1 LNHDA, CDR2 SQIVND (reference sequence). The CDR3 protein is CASSWRGNDGDTQYF. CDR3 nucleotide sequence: TGTGCCAGTTCATGGCGGGGTAACGATGGAGATACGCAGTATTTT.

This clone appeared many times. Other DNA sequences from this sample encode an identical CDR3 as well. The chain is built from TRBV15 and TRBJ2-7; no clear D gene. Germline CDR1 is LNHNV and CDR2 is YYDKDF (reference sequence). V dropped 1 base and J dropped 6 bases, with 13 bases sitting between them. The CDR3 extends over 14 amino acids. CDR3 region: CATSRARTAGEQYF. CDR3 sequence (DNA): TGTGCCACCAGCAGAGCAAGGACCGCAGGCGAGCAGTACTTC. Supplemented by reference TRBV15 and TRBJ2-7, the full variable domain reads DAMVIQNPRYQVTQFGKPVTLSCSQTLNHNVMYWYQQKSSQAPKLLFHYYDKDFNNEADTPDNFQSRRPNTSFCFLDIRSPGLGDTAMYLCATSRARTAGEQYFGPGTRLTVT.

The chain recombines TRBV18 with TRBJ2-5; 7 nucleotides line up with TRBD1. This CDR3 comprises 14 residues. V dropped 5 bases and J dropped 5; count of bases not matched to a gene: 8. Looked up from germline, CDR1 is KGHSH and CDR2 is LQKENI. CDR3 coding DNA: TGTGCCAGCTCATTACAGGGGTCTAGGGAGACCCAGTACTTC. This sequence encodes CASSLQGSRETQYF.

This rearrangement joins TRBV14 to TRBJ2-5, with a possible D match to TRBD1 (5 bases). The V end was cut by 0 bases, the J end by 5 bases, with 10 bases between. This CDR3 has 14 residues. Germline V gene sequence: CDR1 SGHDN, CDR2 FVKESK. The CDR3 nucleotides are TGTGCCAGCAGCCAAGAGACAGTCCTGGAGACCCAGTACTTC. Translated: CASSQETVLETQYF.

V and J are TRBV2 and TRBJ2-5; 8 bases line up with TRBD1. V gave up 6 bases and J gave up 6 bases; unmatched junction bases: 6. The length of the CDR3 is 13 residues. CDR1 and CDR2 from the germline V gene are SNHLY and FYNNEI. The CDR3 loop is CASRDRVVQTQYF. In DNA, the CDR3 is TGTGCCAGCAGGGACAGGGTGGTACAGACCCAGTACTTC.